The clone carrying this TCR beta chain was detected only a few times. Its cognate antigen is unknown. This sample is part of a study of cytomegalovirus exposure and HLA in healthy donors. Whole-study results and caveats: Most of the TCR beta V segments (in an earlier analysis) were productive either about 87% or about 30% of the time.

PCR was performed using 60 Vbeta and 13 Jbeta primers. How the authors handled the data: About 11 million of 65 million to 95 million unique TCR beta chains were shared, per a later count. The table came from immunoSEQ multiplex PCR; TCRdb's copy has only in-frame clones and leaves some out. V and J calls and clone size are as listed in that table; D and trimming were resolved from the DNA. Altogether approximately 210,000 clones are present, over 70% being singletons, with the ten largest covering over 1%. This clonotype originated in a man aged 30 to 39 in good health and CMV-seronegative. The specimen was PBMCs.

The CDR3 loop reads CASRSGQGDNKDTQYF. DNA for the CDR3: TGTGCCAGCAGATCCGGACAGGGCGATAATAAAGATACGCAGTATTTT. The rearrangement uses TRBV7-9 and TRBJ2-3, with 8 bases that match TRBD1. J gave up 5 bases and V 6 bases, and 13 bases lay outside the gene matches. Germline assignment: CDR1 SEHNR and CDR2 FQNEAQ (reference sequence). This CDR3 spans 16 amino acids. Variable domain in full (rest from reference TRBV7-9 and TRBJ2-3): DTGVSQNPRHKITKRGQNVTFRCDPISEHNRLYWYRQTLGQGPEFLTYFQNEAQLEKSRLLSDRFSAERPKGSFSTLEIQRTEQGDSAMYLCASRSGQGDNKDTQYFGPGTRLTVL.